Listed below are T cell receptor beta chains from one sample, sequenced in a study of OX40 agonist ivuxolimab in advanced cancers. Measured with immunoSEQ multiplex PCR; TCRdb has only the in-frame clones, and not every one. The sample has more than 70,000 clones; around 80% are singletons. Here the sequenced sample was CD4+ or CD8+ T cells sorted from blood, taken in a trial of the OX40 agonist ivuxolimab. Source of these receptors: an adult with an advanced solid tumor such as melanoma, head and neck, liver or kidney cancer. Each CDR3 is given without its conserved first and last residue. Rows give clone size only sometimes, using once, few, many, or a class for an expanded clone.

>.|TRBV5-1|TRBJ1-4
ASSLVALTGGSEKLF
>.|TRBV28|TRBJ1-6
ASSTGQGVGNSPLH
>few|TRBV6-1|TRBJ1-5
ASSEARQPQH
>.|TRBV27|TRBJ2-2
ASSFLREQGVTGELF
>.|TRBV7-2|TRBJ1-2
ASSLAGMGGYT
>.|TRBV28|TRBJ1-2
ASGLPMGTNYGYT
>.|TRBV6-1|TRBJ1-6
ASSETGVLGSPLH
>few|TRBV10-3|TRBJ1-5
AISGQMNQPQH
>.|TRBV6-6|TRBJ2-5
ASSSRGGVETQY
>.|TRBV19|TRBJ1-5
ASSIQGLGNQPQH
>.|TRBV6-6|TRBJ1-4
ASSYSGFPGQKLF
>.|TRBV7-8|TRBJ1-6
ASSPEGRNSPLH
>few|TRBV4-1|TRBJ1-1
ASSLQGNTEAF
>.|TRBV5-8|TRBJ1-3
ASSLWGEGGNTIY
>.|TRBV4-1|TRBJ2-6
ASSQDPPVTTGGEAGANVLT
>.|TRBV2|TRBJ1-5
ASRGGFNQPQH
>.|TRBV7-3|TRBJ2-3
ASSPGASPSTDTQY
>.|TRBV28|TRBJ1-1
ASSARRGQGTEAF
>.|TRBV18|TRBJ2-5
ASSRANQETQY
>.|TRBV28|TRBJ2-7
ATLWSLGAEQY
>.|TRBV5-6|TRBJ2-7
ASRPGPSSYEQY
>.|TRBV28|TRBJ2-1
ASRLGGVYNEQF
>.|TRBV2|TRBJ2-7
ASRGNYEQY
>.|TRBV7-9|TRBJ2-5
ASSSLGRMGETQY
>.|TRBV6-5|TRBJ2-7
ASSRRGGRDDEQY
>once|TRBV27|TRBJ2-2
ASSSRGPREGELF
>.|TRBV4-1|TRBJ1-5
ASSQVEGHSNQPQH
>.|TRBV7-3|TRBJ2-7
ASSLSGGTYEQY
>few|TRBV7-2|TRBJ2-4
ASSWVAGAENIQY
>.|TRBV15|TRBJ1-1
ATSLRTGLTEAF
>.|TRBV28|TRBJ2-1
ASSLSTSGYNEQF
>.|TRBV5-5|TRBJ2-7
ASSLGLFIYEQY
>.|TRBV7-9|TRBJ2-5
ASSLGTQGVETQY
>.|TRBV5-1|TRBJ2-5
ASSPLAGAQETQY
>.|TRBV28|TRBJ2-5
ASSSPGVIPTQY
>.|TRBV4-2|TRBJ2-7
ASSQEITGYYEQY
>.|TRBV6-6|TRBJ1-1
ASSYSYTANTEAF
>.|TRBV7-6|TRBJ1-4
ASSLGTGDEKLF
>.|TRBV2|TRBJ1-5
ASSGTGNQPQH
>.|TRBV28|TRBJ2-7
ASSLQGYEQY
>.|TRBV7-8|TRBJ1-1
ASSPRTTEAF
>.|TRBV11-3|TRBJ2-7
ASSPALVLDDEQY
>.|TRBV6-5|TRBJ1-2
ASSYSIWAGYT
>once|TRBV18|TRBJ1-3
ASFNEWGDSGNTIY
>.|TRBV6-6|TRBJ1-1
ASSTGNTEAF
>.|TRBV19|TRBJ2-2
ASIAPYTGGELF
>few|TRBV20-1|TRBJ1-2
SASNRGGYT
>.|TRBV6-1|TRBJ2-7
ASTSGTAKYEQY
>.|TRBV28|TRBJ2-4
ASILRGGRNIQY
>.|TRBV9|TRBJ1-1
ASSATGGSLDTEAF
>.|TRBV9|TRBJ2-5
ASSAGSGQETQY
>few|TRBV19|TRBJ1-1
ASSPQGANTEAF
>.|TRBV18|TRBJ2-1
ASSRGQGANEQF
>once|TRBV4-1|TRBJ2-3
ASSQSPSGHDTDTQY
>.|TRBV28|TRBJ2-7
ASMDRGKWVQY
>.|TRBV5-4|TRBJ2-5
ASSKQGAEETQY